This T cell receptor (beta chain) is from a study of T cell repertoires in cytomegalovirus infection. Study-wide background: Based on public TCR beta signatures, there were indications of CMV infection and of a matching HLA type. Broader study findings: In two of eight donors, the top clonotype was HLA-C-restricted CMV-specific. Summed frequency of public TCR beta families distinguished CMV carriers with the relevant HLA.

TCRdb used MiXCR to reprocess the reads, holding one entry per CDR3 protein. Of about 740,000 distinct CDR3 sequences listed, around a third are singletons. This CDR3 region has 16 residues. Trimming removed 4 bases from V and 5 bases from J; junction bases left unmatched: 9. CDR1 and CDR2 (germline): MNHNS, SASEGT. Remarks on this clonotype: Its antigen is still unknown.

The receptor was isolated from a human donor in good health (CMV status not recorded). Some clones in this sample may be carry-over from other donors' samples. The sequences come from cultured PBMCs, collected from culture after CMV antigen stimulation. This chain uses TRBV6-1 with TRBJ2-3, with 10 bases that match TRBD2. In DNA form, the CDR3 reads TGTGCCAGCAGTGTCCCAGCGGGGGGGCAAGGAGATACGCAGTATTTT. Its protein product is CASSVPAGGQGDTQYF.